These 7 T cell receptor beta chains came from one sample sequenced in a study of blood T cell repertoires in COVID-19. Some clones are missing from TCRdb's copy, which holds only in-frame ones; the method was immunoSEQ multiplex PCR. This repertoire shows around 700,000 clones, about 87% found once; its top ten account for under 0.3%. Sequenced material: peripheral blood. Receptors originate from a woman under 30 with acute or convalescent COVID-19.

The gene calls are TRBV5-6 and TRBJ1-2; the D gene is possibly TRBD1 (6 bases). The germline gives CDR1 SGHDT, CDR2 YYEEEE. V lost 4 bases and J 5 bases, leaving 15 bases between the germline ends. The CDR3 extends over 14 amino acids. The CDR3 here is CASSHSGTRYGYTF. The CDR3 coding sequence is TGTGCCAGCAGCCATTCCGGGACACGGTATGGCTACACCTTC.

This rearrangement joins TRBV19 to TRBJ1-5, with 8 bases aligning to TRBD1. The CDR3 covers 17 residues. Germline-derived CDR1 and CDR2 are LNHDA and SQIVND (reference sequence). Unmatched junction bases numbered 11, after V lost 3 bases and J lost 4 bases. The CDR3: CASSIGYRDRWNQPQHF. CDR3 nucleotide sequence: TGTGCCAGTAGTATTGGCTACAGGGACAGGTGGAATCAGCCCCAGCATTTT. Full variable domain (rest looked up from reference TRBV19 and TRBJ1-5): DGGITQSPKYLFRKEGQNVTLSCEQNLNHDAMYWYRQDPGQGLRLIYYSQIVNDFQKGDIAEGYSVSREKKESFPLTVTSAQKNPTAFYLCASSIGYRDRWNQPQHFGDGTRLSIL.

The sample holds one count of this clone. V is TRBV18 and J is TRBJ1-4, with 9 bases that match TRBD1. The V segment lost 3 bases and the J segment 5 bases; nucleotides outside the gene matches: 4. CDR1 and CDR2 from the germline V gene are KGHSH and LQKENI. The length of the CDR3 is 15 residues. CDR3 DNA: TGTGCCAGCTCACCGGACAGGGGAAGAAATGAAAAACTGTTTTTT. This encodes CASSPDRGRNEKLFF.

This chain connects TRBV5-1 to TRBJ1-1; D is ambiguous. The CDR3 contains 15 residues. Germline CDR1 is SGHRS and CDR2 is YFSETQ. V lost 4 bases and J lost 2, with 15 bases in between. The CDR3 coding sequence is TGCGCCAGCAGCCCCGCGGGAAAGGAAAACACTGAAGCTTTCTTT. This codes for CASSPAGKENTEAFF.

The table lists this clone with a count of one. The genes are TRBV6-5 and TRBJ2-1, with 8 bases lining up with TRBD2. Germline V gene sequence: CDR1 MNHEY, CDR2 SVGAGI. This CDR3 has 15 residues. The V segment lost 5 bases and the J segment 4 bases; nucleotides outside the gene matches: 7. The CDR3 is CASSTSGGPYNEQFF. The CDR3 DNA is TGTGCCAGCAGTACAAGCGGGGGACCTTACAATGAGCAGTTCTTC.

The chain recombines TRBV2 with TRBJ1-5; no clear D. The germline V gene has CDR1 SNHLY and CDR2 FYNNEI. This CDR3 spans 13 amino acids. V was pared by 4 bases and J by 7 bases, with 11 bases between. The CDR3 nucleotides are TGTGCCAGCAGTGTTCGGGTCGACCAGCCCCAGCATTTT. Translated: CASSVRVDQPQHF. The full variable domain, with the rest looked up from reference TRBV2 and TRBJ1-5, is EPEVTQTPSHQVTQMGQEVILRCVPISNHLYFYWYRQILGQKVEFLVSFYNNEISEKSEIFDDQFSVERPDGSNFTLKIRSTKLEDSAMYFCASSVRVDQPQHFGDGTRLSIL.

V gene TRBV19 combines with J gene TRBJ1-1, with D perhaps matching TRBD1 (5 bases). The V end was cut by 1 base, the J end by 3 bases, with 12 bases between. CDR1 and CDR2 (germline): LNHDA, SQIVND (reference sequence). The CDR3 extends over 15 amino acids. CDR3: CASSIAQGRDTEAFF. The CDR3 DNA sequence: TGTGCCAGTAGTATAGCGCAGGGAAGGGACACTGAAGCTTTCTTT. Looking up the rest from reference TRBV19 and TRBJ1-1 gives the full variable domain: DGGITQSPKYLFRKEGQNVTLSCEQNLNHDAMYWYRQDPGQGLRLIYYSQIVNDFQKGDIAEGYSVSREKKESFPLTVTSAQKNPTAFYLCASSIAQGRDTEAFFGQGTRLTVV.